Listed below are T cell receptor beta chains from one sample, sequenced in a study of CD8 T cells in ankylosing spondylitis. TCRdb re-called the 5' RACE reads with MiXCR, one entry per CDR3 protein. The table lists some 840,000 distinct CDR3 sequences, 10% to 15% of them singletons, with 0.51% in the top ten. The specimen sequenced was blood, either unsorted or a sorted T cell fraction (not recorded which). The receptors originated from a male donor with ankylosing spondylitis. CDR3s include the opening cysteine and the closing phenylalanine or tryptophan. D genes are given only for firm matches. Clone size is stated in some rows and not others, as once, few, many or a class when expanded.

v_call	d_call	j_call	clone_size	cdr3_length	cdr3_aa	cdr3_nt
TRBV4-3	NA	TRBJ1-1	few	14	CASSHSRDGAEAFF	TGCGCCAGCAGCCATTCTAGGGATGGGGCTGAAGCTTTCTTT
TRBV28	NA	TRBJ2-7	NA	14	CASSLSLGQNEQYF	TGTGCCAGCAGTTTATCCCTAGGACAGAACGAGCAGTACTTC
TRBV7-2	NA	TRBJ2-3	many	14	CASSLAPTVFSQYF	TGTGCCAGCAGCTTAGCGCCAACAGTTTTTTCGCAGTATTTT
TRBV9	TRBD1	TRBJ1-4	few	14	CASSVGGGGEKLFF	TGTGCCAGCAGCGTAGGAGGAGGGGGCGAAAAACTGTTTTTT
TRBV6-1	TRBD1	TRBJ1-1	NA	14	CASIDRALNTEAFF	TGTGCCAGCATAGACAGGGCGCTGAACACTGAAGCTTTCTTT
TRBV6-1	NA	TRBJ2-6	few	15	CASSQFWGGANVLTF	TGTGCCAGCAGTCAATTTTGGGGTGGGGCCAACGTCCTGACTTTC
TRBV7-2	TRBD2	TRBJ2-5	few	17	CASSLRSTSGSQETQYF	TGTGCCAGCAGCCTTAGGAGCACTAGCGGGAGCCAAGAGACCCAGTACTTC
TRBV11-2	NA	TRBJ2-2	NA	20	CASRSQKAEDRRTPTGELFF	TGTGCCAGCAGAAGTCAAAAAGCTGAAGACAGACGTACGCCGACCGGGGAGCTGTTTTTT
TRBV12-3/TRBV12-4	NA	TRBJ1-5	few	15	CASSLRWGVSQPQHF	TGTGCCAGCAGTTTACGGTGGGGGGTTAGTCAGCCCCAGCATTTT
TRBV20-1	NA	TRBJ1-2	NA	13	CSALGARGYGYTF	TGCAGTGCCCTCGGGGCCAGGGGTTATGGCTACACCTTC
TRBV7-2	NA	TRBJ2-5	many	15	CASSLFRSYQETQYF	TGTGCCAGCAGCTTATTCAGGTCTTACCAAGAGACCCAGTACTTC
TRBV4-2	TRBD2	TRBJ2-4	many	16	CASSQVSTSGKNIQYF	TGTGCCAGCAGCCAAGTCTCCACTAGCGGTAAAAACATTCAGTACTTC
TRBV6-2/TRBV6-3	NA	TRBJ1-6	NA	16	CASSYKNRYLSSPLHF	TGTGCCAGCAGTTACAAGAATAGGTACTTGAGTTCACCCCTCCACTTT
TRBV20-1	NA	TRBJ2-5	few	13	CSAKKASMETQYF	TGCAGTGCTAAAAAGGCCAGCATGGAGACCCAGTACTTC
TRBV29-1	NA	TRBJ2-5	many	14	CSVESSRGYETQYF	TGCAGCGTTGAATCCTCAAGAGGGTATGAGACCCAGTACTTC
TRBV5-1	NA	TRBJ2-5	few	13	CASGAELGETQYF	TGCGCCTCAGGCGCGGAGTTAGGAGAGACCCAGTACTTC
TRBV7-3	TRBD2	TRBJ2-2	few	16	CASSSGLAGGGRELFF	TGTGCCAGCAGCTCGGGACTAGCGGGGGGCGGCCGGGAGCTGTTTTTT
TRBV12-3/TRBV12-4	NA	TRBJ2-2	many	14	CATGRPANTGELFF	TGTGCCACCGGACGGCCGGCGAACACCGGGGAGCTGTTTTTT
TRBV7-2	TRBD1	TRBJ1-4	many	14	CASSPRTGGEKLFF	TGTGCCAGCAGCCCACGGACAGGCGGAGAAAAACTGTTTTTT
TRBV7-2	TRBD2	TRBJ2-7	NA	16	CASSYSGTSGTGEQYF	TGTGCCAGCAGCTACTCCGGGACTAGCGGGACCGGCGAGCAGTACTTC
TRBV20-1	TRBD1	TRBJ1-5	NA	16	CSAETGGETGNQPQHF	TGCAGTGCAGAAACAGGGGGCGAAACTGGCAATCAGCCCCAGCATTTT
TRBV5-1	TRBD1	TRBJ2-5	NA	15	CASSFGTGYQETQYF	TGCGCCAGCAGCTTCGGGACAGGTTACCAAGAGACCCAGTACTTC
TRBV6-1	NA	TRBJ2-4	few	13	CASKGLGAHIQYF	TGTGCCAGCAAAGGTTTGGGGGCCCACATTCAGTACTTC
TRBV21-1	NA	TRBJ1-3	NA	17	CASSTMAGSSSGNTIYF	TGTGCCAGCAGCACAATGGCGGGCAGCTCCTCTGGAAACACCATATATTTT
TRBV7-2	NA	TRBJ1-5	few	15	CASSLEVGDNQPQHF	TGTGCCAGCAGCTTAGAAGTGGGTGACAATCAGCCCCAGCATTTT